This T cell receptor beta chain emerged from a study of blood T cell repertoires in COVID-19. The CDR3 is 18 residues long. V was clipped by 4 bases and J by 7 bases; unmatched bases: 15. The germline gives CDR1 LGHDT, CDR2 YNNKEL (reference sequence). This table comes from immunoSEQ multiplex PCR, and its TCRdb copy is limited to in-frame clones, with some not included. The repertoire holds approximately 30,000 clones, with 90% to 95% as singletons. The sample consisted of peripheral blood. This TCR was sampled from a human donor with active COVID-19. The donor label of this sample is uncertain. V usage is TRBV3-1 (or the pseudogene TRBV3-2) and J usage is TRBJ1-4; 10 positions agree with TRBD1. The CDR3 protein is CASSPLRFSTGGSEKLFF. In DNA, the CDR3 is TGTGCCAGCAGCCCCCTAAGGTTCTCGACAGGGGGCTCTGAAAAACTGTTTTTT.